This T cell receptor beta chain comes out of a study of T cell repertoires in cytomegalovirus infection. TCRdb passed the reads through MiXCR, listing each CDR3 protein once. The repertoire holds more than 85,000 distinct CDR3 sequences, about 17% seen once, with approximately 7.6% in the top ten. The CDR3 is 14 residues long. J lost 2 bases, V lost 3 bases, and 1 base had no gene match. Germline V CDR1 and CDR2: GTSNPN, SVGIG (reference sequence). What was sequenced was PBMCs. This clonotype was obtained from a human donor in good health (CMV status not recorded). Some clones in this sample may be carry-over from other donors' samples. The chain has TRBV30 and TRBJ2-3; 11 bases fit TRBD2. The DNA of the CDR3 is TGTGCCTGGAGGGGACTAGCGGCCACAGATACGCAGTATTTT. It specifies CAWRGLAATDTQYF.